This T cell receptor (beta chain) was captured in a study of control samples from healthy donors and cancer patients. Worth noting for this clone: Other DNA sequences in this specimen translate into the identical CDR3.

Here immunoSEQ multiplex PCR was the method, and the copy in TCRdb shows in-frame clones only, minus some. The sample yields approximately 140,000 clones, approximately 86% seen once. The CDR3 is 11 amino acids. From germline, CDR1 is MNHEY and CDR2 SVGAGI. V was shortened by 7 bases and J by 1 base, with 4 bases between the two germline ends. The TCR originated in a woman aged 25-40 years in good health. Material: blood. This chain links TRBV6-5 with TRBJ1-1, with no clear D. The CDR3 region has the DNA TGTGCCAGCACGGGGAACACTGAAGCTTTCTTT. Translated: CASTGNTEAFF.